The 22 T cell receptor beta chains below were found in one sample sequenced in a study of HIV-infected patients and healthy controls. Reverse transcription used around 500 ng RNA and constant-region primers for alpha and beta. Each of the alpha and beta chains got its own library through chain-specific third strand synthesis with indices. TCRdb independently ran MiXCR on the 5' RACE reads; one entry per CDR3 protein. The sample lists more than 15,000 distinct CDR3 sequences, approximately 9% occurring once. Roughly three months, about 14 weeks, into antiretroviral therapy, follow-up blood was collected. No cell fractionation was done, so the repertoire covers all unsorted peripheral blood T cells. This specimen consisted of blood, obtained during antiretroviral therapy. The receptors were gathered from an adult with HIV infection.

The chain recombines TRBV4-1 with TRBJ2-7; 14 bases line up with TRBD2. In germline, CDR1 is MGHRA, CDR2 YSYEKL. The CDR3 is 20 amino acids. V trimming: 3 bases; J trimming: 7 bases; junction bases outside the gene matches: 20. CDR3: CASSQPTGARTSGRPREQYF. The CDR3 DNA is TGCGCCAGCAGCCAGCCGACAGGTGCCAGGACTAGCGGGAGGCCTAGGGAGCAGTACTTC.

This clonotype appeared many times. The rearrangement uses TRBV7-3 and TRBJ2-2, with 8 bases lining up with TRBD1. This CDR3 is built from 14 residues. CDR1 and CDR2 (germline): SGHTA, FQGTGA. V trimming: 4 bases; J trimming: 6 bases; junction bases outside the gene matches: 4. CDR3 protein: CASSSGGAPGELFF. The CDR3, as DNA: TGTGCCAGCAGCTCAGGGGGCGCCCCCGGGGAGCTGTTTTTT.

This clonotype was observed at least ten times. This rearrangement joins TRBV18 to TRBJ2-1, with D unresolved. V dropped 1 base and J dropped 4 bases, with 11 bases sitting between them. Germline V lookup: CDR1 KGHSH, CDR2 LQKENI. The CDR3 is made up of 15 amino acids. CDR3 sequence: CASSPQRPLYNEQFF. The CDR3 region has the DNA TGTGCCAGCTCACCACAGCGCCCATTGTACAATGAGCAGTTCTTC.

This clonotype was seen a handful of times. The chain joins TRBV7-9 to TRBJ1-1, with no clear D. CDR1 and CDR2 from the germline V gene are SEHNR and FQNEAQ (reference sequence). CDR3 size: 13 residues. With 2 bases removed from V and 4 bases from J, the gap between germline ends came to 8 bases. As DNA, the CDR3 is TGTGCCAGCAGCTTACCTTCCAGCACTGAAGCTTTCTTT. It yields the protein CASSLPSSTEAFF.

This clonotype has at least ten counts. CDR3 bases: TGCGCCAGCAAGTTTAGGGAGAACACCGGGGAGCTGTTTTTT. Its translation is CASKFRENTGELFF. J is TRBJ2-2 and V is TRBV5-1; D is undetermined. CDR3 size: 14 residues. The V and J ends lost 6 bases and 1 base respectively, with 10 bases between them. Germline V lookup: CDR1 SGHRS, CDR2 YFSETQ.

This clonotype was seen repeatedly, ten times or more. The chain links TRBV20-1 to TRBJ2-1; 10 bases line up with TRBD2. The V segment lost 5 bases and the J segment 9 bases; nucleotides outside the gene matches: 7. The CDR3 spans 13 residues. From germline, CDR1 is DFQATT and CDR2 SNEGSKA (reference sequence). The CDR3 is CSAPKREGSEQFF. The CDR3 DNA reads TGCAGTGCTCCCAAGCGGGAGGGAAGTGAGCAGTTCTTC.

The sample holds many counts of this clonotype. The chain carries TRBV12-3 or TRBV12-4 and TRBJ1-2; 8 bases line up with TRBD1. V lost 3 bases, J lost 7 bases, and 10 bases stayed unmatched. This CDR3 has 15 residues. The CDR3, as DNA: TGTGCCAGCAGTTTTGGGCAGGGGGCGACTGGTGGCTACACCTTC. As protein: CASSFGQGATGGYTF.

This clonotype was seen ten or more times. The J gene is TRBJ1-4, the V gene TRBV19; the D is unclear. The germline V gene has CDR1 LNHDA and CDR2 SQIVND (reference sequence). The CDR3 spans 14 residues. Between the trimmed V and J ends, which lost 1 base and 8 bases, there was a span of 11 bases. The CDR3 nucleotides are TGTGCCAGTAGTATAGCGGGGTTCGGCGAAAAACTGTTTTTT. It specifies CASSIAGFGEKLFF.

Ten or more counts support this clonotype. This chain joins TRBV7-3 and TRBJ2-3; either TRBD1 or TRBD2 may fit D (6 bases each). The germline V gene encodes CDR1 SGHTA and CDR2 FQGTGA. This CDR3 spans 15 amino acids. V lost 5 bases and J lost 1, with 13 bases in between. The CDR3 protein is CASSPDGGGTDTQYF. The DNA for the CDR3 is TGTGCCAGCAGCCCGGACGGGGGCGGCACAGATACGCAGTATTTT.

Concerning this clonotype itself: A read error may explain this, as a much larger clone is one base away. The rearrangement uses TRBV7-9 and TRBJ2-7, with a possible D match to TRBD2 (6 bases). The CDR3 length is 16 residues. Between the trimmed V and J ends, which lost 9 bases and 2 bases, there was a span of 23 bases. Germline V CDR1 and CDR2: SEHNR, FQNEAQ (reference sequence). The CDR3 DNA reads as TGTGCCAGAAGCCCCCCGGAGGGCAGGGAAGCCTACGAGCAGTACTTC. This sequence encodes CARSPPEGREAYEQYF. The variable domain in full, with the rest retrieved from reference TRBV7-9 and TRBJ2-7, is DTGVSQNPRHKITKRGQNVTFRCDPISEHNRLYWYRQTLGQGPEFLTYFQNEAQLEKSRLLSDRFSAERPKGSFSTLEIQRTEQGDSAMYLCARSPPEGREAYEQYFGPGTRLTVT.

The sample holds many counts of this clonotype. V and J are TRBV20-1 and TRBJ2-1, with 7 bases identical to TRBD2. The CDR3 extends over 13 amino acids. Germline values: CDR1 DFQATT, CDR2 SNEGSKA (reference sequence). Germline trimming cut 6 bases from V and 0 bases from J; bases unmatched to any gene: 2. The CDR3 loop is CSASSGSYNEQFF. The CDR3 DNA follows: TGCAGTGCCTCTAGCGGCTCCTACAATGAGCAGTTCTTC.

The chain employs TRBV9 and TRBJ1-5, with TRBD1 matching 7 bases. Trimming took 0 bases from V and 7 from J; bases not matched to a gene: 10. The CDR3 spans 16 residues. Per the germline V gene, CDR1 is SGDLS and CDR2 is YYNGEE. The CDR3 region has the DNA TGTGCCAGCAGCGTAGGCAGGGGGGATACCGGCCAGCCCCAGCATTTT. This sequence encodes CASSVGRGDTGQPQHF.

This clonotype has only one observation. The CDR3: CASSLPTGLAGTQETQYF. CDR3 DNA: TGTGCCAGCAGTTTACCCACGGGACTAGCGGGAACTCAAGAGACCCAGTACTTC. The rearrangement joins TRBV28 to TRBJ2-5; 13 nucleotides line up with TRBD2. With 2 bases clipped from V and 2 bases from J, the junction kept 8 bases outside the gene matches. In germline, CDR1 is MDHEN, CDR2 SYDVKM. The CDR3 loop spans 18 amino acids.

This clonotype has a handful of counts. The J gene is TRBJ1-5, the V gene TRBV6-2 or TRBV6-3; a possible D gene is TRBD1 (5 bases). The CDR3 totals 12 residues. V gave up 4 bases and J gave up 5 bases, with 6 bases separating them. Germline values: CDR1 MNHEY, CDR2 SVGEGT. The CDR3 loop reads CASSWGDQPQHF. The CDR3 nucleotides read TGTGCCAGCAGTTGGGGGGATCAGCCCCAGCATTTT.

In DNA, the CDR3 is TGTGCCTGGACTCGACAAAGCAATCAGCCCCAGCATTTT. It codes for CAWTRQSNQPQHF. This chain connects TRBV30 to TRBJ1-5; no definite D call. This CDR3 has 13 amino acids. Trimming took off 4 bases at V and 1 base at J, with 8 bases between the two ends. Germline CDR1 and CDR2: GTSNPN and SVGIG (reference sequence). Full variable domain (remainder filled in from reference TRBV30 and TRBJ1-5): SQTIHQWPATLVQPVGSPLSLECTVEGTSNPNLYWYRQAAGRGLQLLFYSVGIGQISSEVPQNLSASRPQDRQFILSSKKLLLSDSGFYLCAWTRQSNQPQHFGDGTRLSIL.

Ten or more counts support this clonotype. This chain uses TRBV11-2 with TRBJ1-6, with TRBD1 matching over 7 bases. J was trimmed by 7 bases and V by 9 bases; bases with no gene match: 12. The CDR3 covers 15 residues. Germline V gives CDR1 SGHAT, CDR2 FQNNGV. The CDR3 DNA reads TGTGCCAGTCGCGGTCCTGGGGACAGAAATTCACCCCTCCACTTT. It specifies CASRGPGDRNSPLHF.

This clonotype was seen many times. This chain uses TRBV6-1 with TRBJ1-5; unclear D gene. V was cut by 7 bases and J by 7 bases, with 8 bases left in between. Per the germline V gene, CDR1 is MNHNS and CDR2 is SASEGT. This CDR3 is 11 amino acids long. The chain's CDR3 is CASMGFQPQHF. CDR3 DNA sequence: TGTGCCAGCATGGGATTCCAGCCCCAGCATTTT.

Concerning this clonotype: The CDR3 does not close with the conserved phenylalanine or tryptophan, likely indicating a read error. The chain has TRBV7-3 and TRBJ2-1, with D possibly matching TRBD1 (5 bases). The CDR3 is 14 residues long. V lost 0 bases and J 12 bases, leaving 15 bases between the germline ends. CDR1 and CDR2 from the germline V gene are SGHTA and FQGTGA. In DNA form, the CDR3 reads TGTGCCAGCAGCTTAACGGGGCTAGGGGATGGGCAGTTCCTC. Residues: CASSLTGLGDGQFL.

V gene TRBV7-3 combines with J gene TRBJ2-3; D remains unclear. CDR3 length equals 12 residues. CDR1 is SGHTA, CDR2 FQGTGA, per germline. V dropped 6 bases and J dropped 5 bases, with 9 bases sitting between them. This CDR3 is CASRMEGDTQYF. CDR3 nucleotide sequence: TGTGCCAGCAGGATGGAAGGAGATACGCAGTATTTT.

This clonotype was seen ten or more times. This chain links TRBV19 with TRBJ2-1; 7 nucleotides agree with TRBD2. Unmatched junction bases numbered 16, after V lost 7 bases and J lost 4 bases. Germline-derived CDR1 and CDR2 are LNHDA and SQIVND (reference sequence). The CDR3 sequence is 17 residues long. CDR3 DNA: TGTGCCAGTACCGAAGACCGGGCTAGCGGACATTACAATGAGCAGTTCTTC. Encoded protein: CASTEDRASGHYNEQFF.

This clonotype has at least ten counts. This chain uses TRBV10-3 with TRBJ2-6, with 8 bases lining up with TRBD1. The ends lost 6 bases at V and 0 bases at J; junction bases unmatched: 10. This CDR3 is 18 amino acids long. Germline CDR1 reads ENHRY; CDR2 reads SYGVKD. CDR3 loop: CAIRAGTGISSGANVLTF. DNA of the CDR3: TGTGCCATCAGGGCCGGGACAGGTATAAGCTCTGGGGCCAACGTCCTGACTTTC.

This clonotype was recorded many times. The V gene is TRBV7-9, the J gene TRBJ2-1, with 8 nucleotides matching TRBD1. From germline, CDR1 is SEHNR and CDR2 FQNEAQ (reference sequence). The V segment lost 4 bases and the J segment 8 bases; nucleotides outside the gene matches: 10. There are 15 residues in the CDR3. CDR3 bases: TGTGCCAGCAGCTCAAACCGGGACAGGATCGATGAGCAGTTCTTC. Encoded protein: CASSSNRDRIDEQFF.